A selection of T cell receptor beta chains follows, all from one sample in a study of OX40 agonist ivuxolimab in advanced cancers. Sequencing used immunoSEQ multiplex PCR; TCRdb keeps in-frame clones, though not all of them. The sample lists about 79,000 clones; around 92% were seen once. The starting material was CD4+ or CD8+ T cells sorted from blood, obtained in a trial of the OX40 agonist ivuxolimab. The receptor set was obtained from an adult with an advanced solid tumor such as melanoma, head and neck, liver or kidney cancer. Each CDR3 is given with its conserved first and last residue. D genes are given only for firm matches. Size values are once, few and many counts, or a class for expanded clones, and some rows have none.

J gene: TRBJ2-1; D gene: TRBD2; clone size: .; V gene: TRBV7-3; CDR3 DNA: TGTGCCAGCAGCTTAATCGCCGGACTAGCGGGATACAATGAGCAGTTCTTC; CDR3 protein: CASSLIAGLAGYNEQFF
J gene: TRBJ2-2; D gene: TRBD1; clone size: once; V gene: TRBV19; CDR3 DNA: TGTGCCAGTAGTTCGACAGGGGCGAACACCGGGGAGCTGTTTTTT; CDR3 protein: CASSSTGANTGELFF
J gene: TRBJ2-7; D gene: .; clone size: .; V gene: TRBV11-1; CDR3 DNA: TGTGCCAGCAGCTTTGGGCCGGGACATAGCTCCTACGAGCAGTACTTC; CDR3 protein: CASSFGPGHSSYEQYF
J gene: TRBJ2-7; D gene: TRBD1; clone size: .; V gene: TRBV5-1; CDR3 DNA: TGCGCCGCTTTACCCGGGACAGGGGATCGAGGGGGCGAGCAGTACTTC; CDR3 protein: CAALPGTGDRGGEQYF
J gene: TRBJ2-3; D gene: .; clone size: .; V gene: TRBV5-4; CDR3 DNA: TGTGCCAGCAGCTTGCCGGGTACCCCAGATACGCAGTATTTT; CDR3 protein: CASSLPGTPDTQYF
J gene: TRBJ1-1; D gene: TRBD1; clone size: .; V gene: TRBV7-2; CDR3 DNA: TGTGCCAGCAGCTTTCAGGGGGCGAGGACTGAAGCTTTCTTT; CDR3 protein: CASSFQGARTEAFF
J gene: TRBJ2-1; D gene: TRBD2; clone size: .; V gene: TRBV28; CDR3 DNA: TGTGCCAGCAGTTCTCCATTGGTAGCGGGAGGGCCCCGGTTGACCTACAATGAGCAGTTCTTC; CDR3 protein: CASSSPLVAGGPRLTYNEQFF
J gene: TRBJ2-3; D gene: TRBD2; clone size: .; V gene: TRBV2; CDR3 DNA: TGTGCCAGCAGTGAGCCCAAACCGGGACTAGCGGGTGATACGCAGTATTTT; CDR3 protein: CASSEPKPGLAGDTQYF
J gene: TRBJ2-3; D gene: .; clone size: few; V gene: TRBV5-4; CDR3 DNA: TGTGCCAGCAGCTTGGCCGGTCCAGATACGCAGTATTTT; CDR3 protein: CASSLAGPDTQYF
J gene: TRBJ1-2; D gene: TRBD1; clone size: .; V gene: TRBV6-1; CDR3 DNA: TGTGCCAGCAGTGATGGGGACAGAACGAACTACACCTTC; CDR3 protein: CASSDGDRTNYTF
J gene: TRBJ1-1; D gene: .; clone size: .; V gene: TRBV28; CDR3 DNA: TGTGCCAGCAGTCCGACCGACAGGTTCCACGGTGCGGCTTTCTTT; CDR3 protein: CASSPTDRFHGAAFF
J gene: TRBJ2-7; D gene: TRBD1; clone size: .; V gene: TRBV28; CDR3 DNA: TGTGCCAGCACTACAGGGGGCATCCACGAGCAGTACTTC; CDR3 protein: CASTTGGIHEQYF
J gene: TRBJ2-4; D gene: .; clone size: .; V gene: TRBV5-4; CDR3 DNA: TGTGCCAGCAGCTTGGGAGGGCCGCACAGGGCGCTAATCAACATTCAGTACTTC; CDR3 protein: CASSLGGPHRALINIQYF
J gene: TRBJ2-7; D gene: .; clone size: few; V gene: TRBV25-1; CDR3 DNA: TGTGCCAGCAGGACCCCTAATAGCGGACTCTCCTACGAGCAGTACTTC; CDR3 protein: CASRTPNSGLSYEQYF
J gene: TRBJ2-7; D gene: .; clone size: .; V gene: TRBV27; CDR3 DNA: TGTGCCAGCAGTTTATCGGGTGGGACCGGCGAGCAGTACTTC; CDR3 protein: CASSLSGGTGEQYF
J gene: TRBJ2-2; D gene: .; clone size: .; V gene: TRBV18; CDR3 DNA: TGTGCCAGCTCACCCACCGGTCCCGGGGAGCTGTTTTTT; CDR3 protein: CASSPTGPGELFF
J gene: TRBJ2-2; D gene: TRBD1; clone size: .; V gene: TRBV5-1; CDR3 DNA: TGCGCCAGCAGCGTTCAGGGGGTCCTGGGCGGGGAGCTGTTTTTT; CDR3 protein: CASSVQGVLGGELFF
J gene: TRBJ2-3; D gene: .; clone size: .; V gene: TRBV4-1; CDR3 DNA: TGCGCCAGCAGGACCCTAGGGGGGAGAGCCGATACGCAGTATTTT; CDR3 protein: CASRTLGGRADTQYF
J gene: TRBJ2-6; D gene: TRBD1; clone size: .; V gene: TRBV5-1; CDR3 DNA: TGCGCCAGCAGCTTGGAACCCGGGACAGCCAGCTCTGGGGCCAACGTCCTGACTTTC; CDR3 protein: CASSLEPGTASSGANVLTF
J gene: TRBJ1-2; D gene: .; clone size: .; V gene: TRBV29-1; CDR3 DNA: TGCAGCGTTGGGGGGAAAGCGGGTGGCTACACCTTC; CDR3 protein: CSVGGKAGGYTF
J gene: TRBJ2-1; D gene: TRBD2; clone size: .; V gene: TRBV28; CDR3 DNA: TGTGCCAGCAGTTCTAGCGGGAGGGCCGGGTCCTACAATGAGCAGTTCTTC; CDR3 protein: CASSSSGRAGSYNEQFF
J gene: TRBJ2-7; D gene: TRBD2; clone size: few; V gene: TRBV2; CDR3 DNA: TGTGCCAGTCGAGCGGGAAGCTACGAGCAGTACTTC; CDR3 protein: CASRAGSYEQYF
J gene: TRBJ2-5; D gene: .; clone size: .; V gene: TRBV2; CDR3 DNA: TGTGCCAGCAGCGCCTTCCATGGAAAGGAGACCCAGTACTTC; CDR3 protein: CASSAFHGKETQYF
J gene: TRBJ2-4; D gene: .; clone size: .; V gene: TRBV25-1; CDR3 DNA: TGTGCCAGCAGCCCGGAGGGAGCCAAAAACATTCAGTACTTC; CDR3 protein: CASSPEGAKNIQYF
J gene: TRBJ2-1; D gene: TRBD1; clone size: .; V gene: TRBV7-9; CDR3 DNA: TGTGCCAGCCGAAAACCGGGACAGGGTCTCAATGAGCAGTTCTTC; CDR3 protein: CASRKPGQGLNEQFF
J gene: TRBJ2-3; D gene: .; clone size: .; V gene: TRBV25-1; CDR3 DNA: TGTGCCAGCAGTCCGGTGGGCACAGATACGCAGTATTTT; CDR3 protein: CASSPVGTDTQYF
J gene: TRBJ2-1; D gene: TRBD2; clone size: .; V gene: TRBV18; CDR3 DNA: TGTGCCAGCTCGTTTTCACGAGCGGGAGGGGACAATGAGCAGTTCTTC; CDR3 protein: CASSFSRAGGDNEQFF
J gene: TRBJ1-2; D gene: .; clone size: .; V gene: TRBV29-1; CDR3 DNA: TGCAGCGCCCTTGAGGACTATGGCTACACCTTC; CDR3 protein: CSALEDYGYTF